This TCR beta chain emerged from a study of T cell responses to AZD1222 COVID-19 vaccine. Overall study results and limits: Following two doses of AZD1222, Spike-specific TCR breadth and depth rose. Among the donors, most were white British and more were female, and clonal diversity was possibly underestimated.

A remark on this clone: No antigen is known for it.

The CDR3 loop spans 14 amino acids. V was clipped by 3 bases and J by 1 base, with 9 bases between them. Germline V gives CDR1 MDHEN, CDR2 SYDVKM. Assay: immunoSEQ multiplex PCR; the TCRdb copy retains only in-frame clones and omits some. This table has 100,000 to 150,000 clones, approximately 88% appearing once. The rearrangement joins TRBV28 to TRBJ1-2, with TRBD1 as a possible D gene (5 bases). Sequenced here: peripheral blood, sampled on day 0 of AZD1222 vaccination. The sequence was collected from an adult in good health. The CDR3 region is CASSFGTGNYGYTF. For the CDR3, the DNA is TGTGCCAGCAGTTTTGGTACAGGTAACTATGGCTACACCTTC.